These 14 T cell receptor beta chains share one sample of origin, sequenced in a study of T-cell reconstitution after alpha-beta-depleted transplantation in children listed by TCRdb under 2016. Receptor libraries were prepared by PCR. For sequencing, an Illumina HiSeq 2500 was employed. TCR libraries were prepared with molecular barcoding, using unique molecular identifiers to normalize TCRbeta repertoire quantification. TCRdb passed the public sequencing reads through fastp at Q25 and MiXCR, retaining productive beta sequences. Each entry is one CDR3 protein sequence, shown with its most common DNA and genes. The sample data list over 150,000 distinct CDR3 sequences, and 6.6% of these were observed just once. The top ten clones comprise approximately 6% of the sample. Interpreted using the paper, the treatment or condition label stands for: allogeneic hematopoietic cell transplantation with graft depleted of TCRalphabeta T cells and CD19 B cells.

Specimen: PBMCs, collected before TCRalphabeta/CD19-depleted stem cell transplant. Receptors originate from a boy aged 2 to 10 with acute lymphoblastic leukemia, due to receive a stem cell transplant.

This clonotype appeared a few times. The J gene is TRBJ2-1, the V gene TRBV24-1; perhaps TRBD1 as D (7 bases). Trimming pared 0 bases from V and 12 bases from J, leaving 20 bases between. This CDR3 comprises 16 residues. Germline V gene data show CDR1 as KGHDR and CDR2 as SFDVKD. DNA for the CDR3: TGTGCCACCAGTGATTTGGGCCAGGGGGGCCACGTCGGGCAGTTCTTC. Amino acid sequence: CATSDLGQGGHVGQFF.

This clonotype has more than one count but fewer than ten. This chain joins TRBV7-2 and TRBJ1-4; D is possibly TRBD1 (5 bases). Germline V lookup: CDR1 SGHTA, CDR2 FQGNSA. The CDR3 runs to 15 residues. Trimming pared 4 bases from V and 7 bases from J, leaving 16 bases between. The CDR3 nucleotides are TGTGCCAGCAGCTCAACCCCGTCAGGGACTGAAAAACTGTTTTTT. This codes for CASSSTPSGTEKLFF. The complete variable domain, with remaining parts taken from reference TRBV7-2 and TRBJ1-4, reads GAGVSQSPSNKVTEKGKDVELRCDPISGHTALYWYRQSLGQGLEFLIYFQGNSAPDKSGLPSDRFSAERTGGSVSTLTIQRTQQEDSAVYLCASSSTPSGTEKLFFGSGTQLSVL.

This clonotype was seen ten or more times. The junction and the germline gene differ at one end; a read error may be behind it. The chain couples TRBV27 to TRBJ2-7, with D possibly being TRBD1 (5 bases). The CDR3 consists of 16 residues. The germline CDR1 and CDR2 sequences are MNHEY and SMNVEV (reference sequence). CDR3 DNA sequence: TGTGCCAGCAGTTTATCGTATGGCTTCCCCCCCACGGACACGTCCTTC. Translated: CASSLSYGFPPTDTSF.

As concerns this clonotype: The CDR3 does not end in the conserved phenylalanine or tryptophan, so this is likely a read error. The chain couples TRBV10-3 to TRBJ2-5; TRBD1 matches at 9 bases. CDR3 size: 13 residues. V shed 11 bases, J shed 2 bases, and the junction held 6 bases outside the gene matches. In germline, CDR1 is ENHRY, CDR2 SYGVKD. Here the CDR3 DNA reads TGTGCCGGAAGGGACAGGGAACAAGAGACCCAGTACTGC. This sequence encodes CAGRDREQETQYC.

This clonotype came up many times. This chain uses TRBV7-3 with TRBJ1-1; perhaps TRBD1 as D (5 bases). Germline values: CDR1 SGHTA, CDR2 FQGTGA. The CDR3 has 15 residues. V was trimmed by 8 bases and J by 1 base, leaving 17 bases between them. DNA of the CDR3: TGTGCCAGCGGACTATTGAGGAGGGGGAACACTGAAGCTTTCTTT. Amino acids: CASGLLRRGNTEAFF.

This clonotype was observed a handful of times. The V gene is TRBV12-3 or TRBV12-4, the J gene TRBJ2-7; 10 positions match TRBD2. The CDR3 extends over 15 amino acids. V shed 6 bases and J 4 bases; nucleotides not matched to a gene: 9. Here the CDR3 reads CASSQGTSARYEQYF. The CDR3 DNA follows: TGTGCCAGCAGCCAAGGGACTAGCGCCCGATACGAGCAGTACTTC.

Comment on this clonotype: A junction end diverges from the germline sequence, so it may reflect a read error. The chain links TRBV25-1 to TRBJ2-3, with 8 bases fitting TRBD2. Germline CDR1 MGHDK, CDR2 SYGVNS. The CDR3 extends over 17 amino acids. The CDR3 DNA is TGTGCCACCAGTCCCCTTCCGGGGGGGGGAAACACAGATACGCAGTATTTT. It codes for CATSPLPGGGNTDTQYF.

This clonotype was seen repeatedly, ten times or more. The V gene is TRBV10-3, the J gene TRBJ2-5, with D perhaps matching TRBD2 (5 bases). The CDR3 loop spans 13 amino acids. Germline values: CDR1 ENHRY, CDR2 SYGVKD. The V and J ends lost 6 bases and 2 bases respectively, with 10 bases between them. As DNA, the CDR3 is TGTGCCATCAGAGGACTGTATCAAGAGACCCAGTACTTC. Amino acids: CAIRGLYQETQYF.

Ten or more counts support this clonotype. V and J are TRBV28 and TRBJ2-2; a possible D gene is TRBD1 (6 bases). V lost 4 bases, J lost 5 bases, and 11 bases lay in between. Germline V gene sequence: CDR1 MDHEN, CDR2 SYDVKM. The CDR3 covers 14 residues. The CDR3, as DNA: TGTGCCAGCAGTTGGGACACCCCTACCGGGGAGCTGTTTTTT. It encodes CASSWDTPTGELFF. The whole variable domain, remainder taken from reference TRBV28 and TRBJ2-2, is DVKVTQSSRYLVKRTGEKVFLECVQDMDHENMFWYRQDPGLGLRLIYFSYDVKMKEKGDIPEGYSVSREKKERFSLILESASTNQTSMYLCASSWDTPTGELFFGEGSRLTVL.

This clonotype was seen at least ten times. This chain links TRBV5-1 with TRBJ1-1, with D tentatively TRBD1 (6 bases). CDR1 and CDR2 (germline): SGHRS, YFSETQ. This CDR3 has 13 amino acids. Between the trimmed V and J ends, which lost 7 bases and 0 bases, there was a span of 10 bases. DNA of the CDR3: TGCGCCAGCGGCAGGGACATGAACACTGAAGCTTTCTTT. Translation gives CASGRDMNTEAFF.

This clonotype was picked up one time. The germline gene is not matched at one end of the junction; a read error may be the cause. The V call is TRBV20-1, the J call TRBJ2-1, with D perhaps matching TRBD2 (5 bases). The CDR3 has 14 residues. Germline CDR1 and CDR2: DFQATT and SNEGSKA (reference sequence). This CDR3 is CSASSVYSYSEQFF. Here the CDR3 DNA reads TGCAGTGCTAGTAGCGTATACTCCTACAGTGAGCAGTTCTTC.

This clonotype occurred many times. The chain is built from TRBV6-2 or TRBV6-3 and TRBJ2-7; D assignment may be TRBD1 or TRBD2 (5 bases each). This CDR3 comprises 13 residues. The germline V gene has CDR1 MNHEY and CDR2 SVGEGT. V lost 2 bases and J lost 2, with 7 bases in between. The CDR3 region has the DNA TGTGCCAGCAGTTACCTGGGGGCCTACGAGCAGTACTTC. Its translation is CASSYLGAYEQYF.

There are many counts of this clonotype. The J gene is TRBJ2-1, the V gene TRBV12-3 or TRBV12-4; 9 nucleotides align to TRBD2. There are 18 residues in the CDR3. With 3 bases clipped from V and 0 bases from J, the junction kept 9 bases outside the gene matches. Here the CDR3 reads CASSFGLAGSSSYNEQFF. In DNA, the CDR3 is TGTGCCAGCAGTTTCGGGCTAGCGGGGTCTAGCTCCTACAATGAGCAGTTCTTC.

This clonotype was picked up many times. The J gene is TRBJ1-5, the V gene TRBV7-2; 8 positions match TRBD1. Germline V gene lookup returns CDR1 SGHTA and CDR2 FQGNSA. The CDR3 is made up of 20 amino acids. V lost 7 bases to trimming and J lost 5 bases; unmatched junction nucleotides: 25. The CDR3 sequence is CASILNSRDRFLFADQPQHF. In DNA, the CDR3 is TGTGCCAGCATCCTAAATAGCCGGGACAGGTTTTTGTTTGCGGATCAGCCCCAGCATTTT.